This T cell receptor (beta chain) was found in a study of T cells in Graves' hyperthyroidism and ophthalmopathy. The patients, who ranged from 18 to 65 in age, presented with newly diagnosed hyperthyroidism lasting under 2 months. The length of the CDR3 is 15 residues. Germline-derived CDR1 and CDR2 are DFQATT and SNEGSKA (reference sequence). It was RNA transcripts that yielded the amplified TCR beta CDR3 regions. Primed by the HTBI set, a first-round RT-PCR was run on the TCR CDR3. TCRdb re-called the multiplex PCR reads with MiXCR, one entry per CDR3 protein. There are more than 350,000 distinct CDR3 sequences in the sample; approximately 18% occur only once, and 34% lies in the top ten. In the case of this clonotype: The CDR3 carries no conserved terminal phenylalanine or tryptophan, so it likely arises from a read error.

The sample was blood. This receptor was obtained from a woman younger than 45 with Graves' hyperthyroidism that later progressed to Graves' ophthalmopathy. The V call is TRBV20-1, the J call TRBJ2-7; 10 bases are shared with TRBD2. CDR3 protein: CSAREGLAQSYEQYL. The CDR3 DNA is TGCAGTGCAAGAGAGGGACTAGCGCAATCCTACGAGCAGTACCTC.